This TCR beta chain was retrieved from a study of T-cell memory formation after mild COVID-19. TCRdb redid the calling of the 5' RACE reads with MiXCR, one entry per CDR3 protein. The sample has around 260,000 distinct CDR3 sequences, about a sixth seen once; the top ten hold around a fifth. The V gene's germline CDR1 is SGHRS and CDR2 YFSETQ. V shed 4 bases and J shed 3 bases, with 10 bases lying between them. The CDR3 consists of 13 residues. Sequencing was carried out using PBMCs or a T cell subset sorted from them (not recorded which). This sequence joins TRBV5-1 and TRBJ1-2; D might be TRBD1 (6 bases). This receptor was identified in a man aged 18 to 35 who had mild COVID-19 (a few samples of this study predate the infection). Cell type and time point are not known. The CDR3 region is CASSDRQDYGYTF. For the CDR3, the DNA is TGCGCCAGCAGCGATCGACAGGACTATGGCTACACCTTC.